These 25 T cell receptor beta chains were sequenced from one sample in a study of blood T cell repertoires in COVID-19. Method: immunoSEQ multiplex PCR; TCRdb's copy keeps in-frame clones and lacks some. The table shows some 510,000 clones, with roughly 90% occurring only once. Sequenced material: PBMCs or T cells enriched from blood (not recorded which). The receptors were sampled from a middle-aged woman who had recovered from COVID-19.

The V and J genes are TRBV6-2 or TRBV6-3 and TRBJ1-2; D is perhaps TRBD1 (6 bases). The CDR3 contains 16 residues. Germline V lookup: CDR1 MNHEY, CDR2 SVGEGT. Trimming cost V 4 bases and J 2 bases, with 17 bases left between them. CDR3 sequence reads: CASSFRGAGTNYGYTF. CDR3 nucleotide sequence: TGTGCCAGCAGTTTCCGGGGGGCAGGGACGAACTATGGCTACACCTTC.

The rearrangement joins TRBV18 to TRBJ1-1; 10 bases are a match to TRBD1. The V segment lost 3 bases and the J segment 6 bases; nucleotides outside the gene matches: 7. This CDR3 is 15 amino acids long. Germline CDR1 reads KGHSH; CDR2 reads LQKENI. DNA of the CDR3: TGTGCCAGCTCACCCGGGACAGGGGCCAGGGCTGAAGCTTTCTTT. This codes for CASSPGTGARAEAFF.

The CDR3 DNA reads as TGTGCCAGCAGCCCTCGGACTTTCGGGTACTTC. Protein product: CASSPRTFGYF. This sequence joins TRBV3-1 (or the pseudogene TRBV3-2) and TRBJ2-4, with a weak D call TRBD2 (5 bases). The germline V gene encodes CDR1 LGHDT and CDR2 YNNKEL (reference sequence). The CDR3 is made up of 11 amino acids. V was clipped by 4 bases and J by 15 bases, with 13 bases between them.

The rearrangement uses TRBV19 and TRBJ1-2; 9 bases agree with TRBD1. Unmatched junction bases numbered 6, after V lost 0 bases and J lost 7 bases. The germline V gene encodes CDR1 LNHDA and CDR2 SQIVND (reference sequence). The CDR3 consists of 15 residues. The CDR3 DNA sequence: TGTGCCAGTAGTATAGAGGGGACAGGGTCGAGTGGCTACACCTTC. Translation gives CASSIEGTGSSGYTF.

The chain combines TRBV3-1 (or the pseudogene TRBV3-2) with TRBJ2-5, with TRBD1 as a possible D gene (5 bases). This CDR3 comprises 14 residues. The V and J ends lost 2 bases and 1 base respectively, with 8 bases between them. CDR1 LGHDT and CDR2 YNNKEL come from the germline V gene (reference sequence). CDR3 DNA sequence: TGTGCCAGCAGCCAAACACAGGCCCAAGAGACCCAGTACTTC. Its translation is CASSQTQAQETQYF.

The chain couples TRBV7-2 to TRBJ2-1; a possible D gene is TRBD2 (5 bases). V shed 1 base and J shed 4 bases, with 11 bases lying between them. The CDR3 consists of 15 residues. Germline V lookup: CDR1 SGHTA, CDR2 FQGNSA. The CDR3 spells CASSLDEDSYNEQFF. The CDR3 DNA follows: TGTGCCAGCAGCTTAGACGAGGACTCTTACAATGAGCAGTTCTTC.

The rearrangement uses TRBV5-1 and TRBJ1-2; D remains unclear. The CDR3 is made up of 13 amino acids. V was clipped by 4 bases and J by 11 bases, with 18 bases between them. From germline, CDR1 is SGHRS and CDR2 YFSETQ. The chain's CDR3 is CASSLKSDSPYTF. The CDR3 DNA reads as TGCGCCAGCAGCCTAAAGTCCGATTCCCCTTACACCTTC.

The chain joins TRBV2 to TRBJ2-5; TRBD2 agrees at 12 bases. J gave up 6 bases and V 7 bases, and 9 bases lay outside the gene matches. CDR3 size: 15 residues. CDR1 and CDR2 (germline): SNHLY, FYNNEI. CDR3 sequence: CASTSGRALSKTQYF. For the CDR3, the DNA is TGTGCCAGCACTAGCGGGAGGGCCCTCAGTAAGACCCAGTACTTC.

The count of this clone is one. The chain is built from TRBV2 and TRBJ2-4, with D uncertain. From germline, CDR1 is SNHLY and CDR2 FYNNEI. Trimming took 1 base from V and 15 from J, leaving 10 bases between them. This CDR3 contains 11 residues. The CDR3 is CASSEGSRGYF. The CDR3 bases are TGTGCCAGCAGTGAAGGAAGCCGAGGGTACTTC.

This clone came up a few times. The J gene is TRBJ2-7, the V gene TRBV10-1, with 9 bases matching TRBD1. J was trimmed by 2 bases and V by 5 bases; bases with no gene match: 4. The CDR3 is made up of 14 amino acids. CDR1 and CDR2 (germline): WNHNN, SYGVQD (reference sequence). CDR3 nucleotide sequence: TGCGCCAGCAGTCCCGGGACAGGGCCCTACGAGCAGTACTTC. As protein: CASSPGTGPYEQYF.

This chain's CDR3 is CASSLTGGGYNEQFF. CDR3 bases: TGCGCCAGCAGCTTAACAGGGGGTGGTTACAATGAGCAGTTCTTC. The chain is built from TRBV5-1 and TRBJ2-1; 8 nucleotides match TRBD1. This CDR3 has 15 residues. With 2 bases clipped from V and 4 bases from J, the junction kept 5 bases outside the gene matches. Germline loops: CDR1 SGHRS, CDR2 YFSETQ.

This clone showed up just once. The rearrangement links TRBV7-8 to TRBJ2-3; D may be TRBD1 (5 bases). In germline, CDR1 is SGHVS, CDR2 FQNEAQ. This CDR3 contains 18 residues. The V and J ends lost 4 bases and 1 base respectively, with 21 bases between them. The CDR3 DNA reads TGTGCCAGCAGCTCAGACGCGGCTAGTAGGGGCGGCACAGATACGCAGTATTTT. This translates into CASSSDAASRGGTDTQYF.

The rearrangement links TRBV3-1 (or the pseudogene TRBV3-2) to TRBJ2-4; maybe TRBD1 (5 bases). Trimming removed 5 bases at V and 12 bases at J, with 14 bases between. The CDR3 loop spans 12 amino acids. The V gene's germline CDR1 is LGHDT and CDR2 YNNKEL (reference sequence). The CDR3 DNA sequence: TGTGCCAGCAGCGACTCCAGGGTTGGTCAGTACTTC. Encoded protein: CASSDSRVGQYF.

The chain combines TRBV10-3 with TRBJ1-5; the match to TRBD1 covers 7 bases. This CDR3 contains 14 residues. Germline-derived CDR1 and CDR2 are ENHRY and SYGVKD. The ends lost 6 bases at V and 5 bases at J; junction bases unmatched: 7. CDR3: CAIRGRGQDQPQHF. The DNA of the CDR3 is TGTGCCATCAGGGGTAGGGGGCAGGATCAGCCCCAGCATTTT.

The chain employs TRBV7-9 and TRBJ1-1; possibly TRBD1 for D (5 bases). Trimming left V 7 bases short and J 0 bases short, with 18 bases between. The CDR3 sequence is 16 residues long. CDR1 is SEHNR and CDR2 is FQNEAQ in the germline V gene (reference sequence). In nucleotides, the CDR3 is TGTGCCAGCAACGACGAATTGGACACCTTGAACACTGAAGCTTTCTTT. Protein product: CASNDELDTLNTEAFF.

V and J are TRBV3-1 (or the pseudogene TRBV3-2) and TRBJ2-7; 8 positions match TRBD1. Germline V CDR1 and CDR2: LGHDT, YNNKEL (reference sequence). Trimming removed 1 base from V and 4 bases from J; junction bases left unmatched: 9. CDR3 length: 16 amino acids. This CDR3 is CASSQAGGASGYEQYF. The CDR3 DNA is TGTGCCAGCAGCCAAGCAGGGGGCGCTTCTGGATACGAGCAGTACTTC.

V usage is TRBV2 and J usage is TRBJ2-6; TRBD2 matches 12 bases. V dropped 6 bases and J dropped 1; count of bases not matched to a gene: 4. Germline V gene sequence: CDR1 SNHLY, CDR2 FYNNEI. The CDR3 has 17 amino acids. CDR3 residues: CASRILAGGSGANVLTF. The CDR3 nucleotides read TGTGCCAGCAGGATTCTAGCGGGAGGGTCTGGGGCCAACGTCCTGACTTTC. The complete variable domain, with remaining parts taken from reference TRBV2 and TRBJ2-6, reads EPEVTQTPSHQVTQMGQEVILRCVPISNHLYFYWYRQILGQKVEFLVSFYNNEISEKSEIFDDQFSVERPDGSNFTLKIRSTKLEDSAMYFCASRILAGGSGANVLTFGAGSRLTVL.

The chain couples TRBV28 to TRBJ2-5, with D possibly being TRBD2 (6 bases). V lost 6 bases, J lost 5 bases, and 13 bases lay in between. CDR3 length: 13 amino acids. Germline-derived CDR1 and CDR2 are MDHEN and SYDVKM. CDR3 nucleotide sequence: TGTGCCAGCAGCTCCCTAGCGCGTGAGACCCAGTACTTC. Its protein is CASSSLARETQYF.

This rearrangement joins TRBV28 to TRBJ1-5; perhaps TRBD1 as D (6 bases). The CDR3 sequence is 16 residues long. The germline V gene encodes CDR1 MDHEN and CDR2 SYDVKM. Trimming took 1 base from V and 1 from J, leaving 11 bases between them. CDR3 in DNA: TGTGCCAGCAGTTTATTGGACAGACTAAGCAATCAGCCCCAGCATTTT. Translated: CASSLLDRLSNQPQHF.

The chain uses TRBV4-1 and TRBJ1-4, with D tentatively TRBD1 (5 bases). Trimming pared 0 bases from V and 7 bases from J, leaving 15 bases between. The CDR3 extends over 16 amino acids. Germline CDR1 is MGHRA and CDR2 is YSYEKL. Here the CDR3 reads CASSQDERQPPEKLFF. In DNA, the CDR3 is TGCGCCAGCAGCCAAGATGAGAGACAGCCTCCTGAAAAACTGTTTTTT.

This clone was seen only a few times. CDR3 sequence reads: CASRTDRNQPQHF. The CDR3 DNA follows: TGCGCCAGCCGGACAGACAGAAATCAGCCCCAGCATTTT. The chain combines TRBV10-2 with TRBJ1-5; tentatively, D is TRBD1 (6 bases). This CDR3 comprises 13 residues. The germline V and J ends were trimmed by 8 bases and 4 bases, with 12 bases remaining between them. Germline CDR1 is WSHSY and CDR2 is SAAADI.

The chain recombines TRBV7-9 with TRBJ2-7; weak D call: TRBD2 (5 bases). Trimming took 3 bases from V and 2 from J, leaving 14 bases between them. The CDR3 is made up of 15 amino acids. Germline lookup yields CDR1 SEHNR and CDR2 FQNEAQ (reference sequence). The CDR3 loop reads CASSFSSEPPYEQYF. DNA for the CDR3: TGTGCCAGCAGCTTTAGTAGCGAGCCCCCCTACGAGCAGTACTTC.

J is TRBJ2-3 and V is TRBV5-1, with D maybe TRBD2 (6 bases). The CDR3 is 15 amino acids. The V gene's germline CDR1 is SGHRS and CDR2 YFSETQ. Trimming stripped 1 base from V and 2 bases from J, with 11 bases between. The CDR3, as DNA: TGCGCCAGCAGCTTGACTAGCCGGGACACAGATACGCAGTATTTT. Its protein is CASSLTSRDTDTQYF.

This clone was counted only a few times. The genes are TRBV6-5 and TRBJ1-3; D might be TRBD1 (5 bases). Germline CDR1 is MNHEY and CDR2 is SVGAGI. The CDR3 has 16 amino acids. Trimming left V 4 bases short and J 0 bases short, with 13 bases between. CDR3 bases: TGTGCCAGCAGTTTGACAGCGAGCAGCTCTGGAAACACCATATATTTT. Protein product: CASSLTASSSGNTIYF.

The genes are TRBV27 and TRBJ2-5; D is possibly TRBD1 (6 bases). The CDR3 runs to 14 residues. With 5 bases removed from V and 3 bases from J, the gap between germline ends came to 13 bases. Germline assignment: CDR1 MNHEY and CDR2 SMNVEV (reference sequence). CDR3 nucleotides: TGTGCCAGCAGTCCCTCACAGGGTGAAGAGACCCAGTACTTC. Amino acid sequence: CASSPSQGEETQYF.